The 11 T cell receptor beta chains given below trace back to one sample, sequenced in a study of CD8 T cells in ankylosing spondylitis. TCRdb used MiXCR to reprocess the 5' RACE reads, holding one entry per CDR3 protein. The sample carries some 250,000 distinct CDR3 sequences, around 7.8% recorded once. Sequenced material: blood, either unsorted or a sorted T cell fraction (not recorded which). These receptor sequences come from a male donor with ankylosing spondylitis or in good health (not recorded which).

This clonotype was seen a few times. CDR3 in amino acids: CASSRDRGRDEQFF. Here the CDR3 DNA reads TGCGCCAGCAGCCGGGACAGGGGTCGAGATGAGCAGTTCTTC. The V call is TRBV5-1, the J call TRBJ2-1; 10 nucleotides match TRBD1. Per the germline V gene, CDR1 is SGHRS and CDR2 is YFSETQ. With V trimmed by 4 bases and J by 8 bases, 6 bases remained unmatched. This CDR3 is 14 amino acids long.

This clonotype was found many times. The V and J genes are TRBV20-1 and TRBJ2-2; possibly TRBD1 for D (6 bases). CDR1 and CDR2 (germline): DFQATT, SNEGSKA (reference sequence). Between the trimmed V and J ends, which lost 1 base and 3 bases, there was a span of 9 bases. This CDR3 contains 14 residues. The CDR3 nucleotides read TGCAGTGCTAGAGGGGCAGGGGACACCGGGGAGCTGTTTTTT. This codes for CSARGAGDTGELFF.

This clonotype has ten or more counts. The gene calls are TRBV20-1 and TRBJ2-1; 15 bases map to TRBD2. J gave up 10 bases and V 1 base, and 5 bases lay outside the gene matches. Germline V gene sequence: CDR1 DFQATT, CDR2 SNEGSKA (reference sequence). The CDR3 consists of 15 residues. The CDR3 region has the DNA TGCAGTGCTAGAGGGACTAGCGGGGGGGATATGGAGCAGTTCTTC. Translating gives CSARGTSGGDMEQFF.

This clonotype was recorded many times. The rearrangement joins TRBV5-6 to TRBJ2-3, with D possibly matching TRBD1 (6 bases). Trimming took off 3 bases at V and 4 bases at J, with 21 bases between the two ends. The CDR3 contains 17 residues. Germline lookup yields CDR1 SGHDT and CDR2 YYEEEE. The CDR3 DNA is TGTGCCAGCAGCTGGATTCAACAGGGTCCGGTGGCAGATACGCAGTATTTT. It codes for CASSWIQQGPVADTQYF.

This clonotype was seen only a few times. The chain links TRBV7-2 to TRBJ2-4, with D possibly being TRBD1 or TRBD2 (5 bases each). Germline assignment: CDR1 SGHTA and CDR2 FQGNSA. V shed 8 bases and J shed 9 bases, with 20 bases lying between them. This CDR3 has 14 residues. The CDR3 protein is CASSRGTDPTIQYF. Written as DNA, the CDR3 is TGTGCCAGCTCCAGAGGGACGGACCCTACCATTCAGTACTTC.

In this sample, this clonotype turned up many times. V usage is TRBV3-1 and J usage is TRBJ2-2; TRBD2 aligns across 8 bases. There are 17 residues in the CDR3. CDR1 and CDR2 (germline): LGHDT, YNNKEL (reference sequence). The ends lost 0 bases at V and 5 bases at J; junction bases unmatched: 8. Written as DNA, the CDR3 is TGTGCCAGCAGCCAAGATCCCGGGGGGGGGTATACCGGGGAGCTGTTTTTT. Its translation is CASSQDPGGGYTGELFF.

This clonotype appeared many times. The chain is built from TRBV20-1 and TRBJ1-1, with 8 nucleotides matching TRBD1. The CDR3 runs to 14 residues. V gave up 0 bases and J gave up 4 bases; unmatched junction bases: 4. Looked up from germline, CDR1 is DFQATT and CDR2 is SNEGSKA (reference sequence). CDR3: CSARDGQGITEAFF. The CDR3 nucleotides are TGCAGTGCTAGAGATGGACAGGGAATCACTGAAGCTTTCTTT.

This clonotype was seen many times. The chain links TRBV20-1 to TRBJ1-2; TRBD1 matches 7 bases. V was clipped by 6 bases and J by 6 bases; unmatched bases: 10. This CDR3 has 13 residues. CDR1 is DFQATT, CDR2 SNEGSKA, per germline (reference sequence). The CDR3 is CSAGLGQSHGYTF. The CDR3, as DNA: TGCAGTGCCGGCTTGGGACAGAGTCATGGCTACACCTTC.

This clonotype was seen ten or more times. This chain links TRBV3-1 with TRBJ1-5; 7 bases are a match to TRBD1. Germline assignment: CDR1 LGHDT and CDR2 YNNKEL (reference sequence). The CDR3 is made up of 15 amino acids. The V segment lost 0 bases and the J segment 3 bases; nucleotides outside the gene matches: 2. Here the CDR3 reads CASSQDRGDNQPQHF. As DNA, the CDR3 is TGTGCCAGCAGCCAAGACAGGGGGGACAATCAGCCCCAGCATTTT.

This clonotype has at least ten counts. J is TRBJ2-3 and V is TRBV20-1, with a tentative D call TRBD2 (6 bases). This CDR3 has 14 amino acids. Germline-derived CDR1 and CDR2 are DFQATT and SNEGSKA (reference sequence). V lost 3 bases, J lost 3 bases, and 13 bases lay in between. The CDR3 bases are TGCAGTGCTAGTGGGAGGTTAATAACAGATACGCAGTATTTT. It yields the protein CSASGRLITDTQYF.

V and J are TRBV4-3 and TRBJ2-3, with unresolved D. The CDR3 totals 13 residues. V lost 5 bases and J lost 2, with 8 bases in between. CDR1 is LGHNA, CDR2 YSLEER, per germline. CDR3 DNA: TGCGCCAGCAGCTCCACATTCACAGATACGCAGTATTTT. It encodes CASSSTFTDTQYF.